This T cell receptor (beta chain) was profiled in a study of cytomegalovirus exposure and HLA in healthy donors. Study background: As an earlier analysis found, roughly 180 million T cells yielded over 95 million unique TCR beta sequences.

V lost 3 bases, J lost 4 bases, and 15 bases lay in between. The CDR3 is 15 residues long. The germline gives CDR1 SGHTA, CDR2 FQGNSA. Study-level results: Presence/absence results assume similar sequencing depth per donor, which may not hold. Association with HLA alleles at 0.05 false discovery rate was found for 16,951 TCR beta sequences in a later analysis. In a later analysis, HLA-C alleles had the fewest associated TCRs, DRB1 alleles the most.

The PCR employed 60 Vbeta primers together with 13 Jbeta primers. This table comes from immunoSEQ multiplex PCR, and its TCRdb copy is limited to in-frame clones, with some not included. This sample has about 160,000 clones, with roughly 79% found just once. For this clone: The target antigen is unknown.

This clonotype originated in a woman in her fifties or sixties in good health and CMV-seronegative. The chain is built from TRBV7-2 and TRBJ2-5; D not certain. The specimen sequenced was PBMCs. The CDR3 here is CASSFTPSPGETQYF. In nucleotides, the CDR3 is TGTGCCAGCAGCTTTACTCCATCCCCGGGAGAGACCCAGTACTTC.